A selection of T cell receptor beta chains follows, all from one sample in a study of blood T cell repertoires in COVID-19. Libraries were prepared by immunoSEQ multiplex PCR; TCRdb keeps only in-frame clonotypes and omits some of them. The repertoire holds fewer than 300,000 clones, with more than 75% as singletons. Sequenced sample: peripheral blood. The receptor set was obtained from a woman in her thirties or forties who had recovered from COVID-19. CDR3s include the opening cysteine and the closing phenylalanine or tryptophan. The D gene is left open where the match is weak. Clone size is shown for a subset of rows, as once, few, many or a class of expanded clone.

size | J | V | D | CDR3 | DNA
once | TRBJ2-5 | TRBV6-5 | NA | CASGYSQGRQETQYF | TGTGCCAGCGGATATTCACAGGGACGGCAAGAGACCCAGTACTTC
NA | TRBJ1-2 | TRBV2 | NA | CASSERQNRDGYTF | TGTGCCAGCAGTGAACGACAGAATCGAGATGGCTACACCTTC
NA | TRBJ1-3 | TRBV2 | NA | CASSEGLTIYF | TGTGCCAGCAGTGAGGGCTTAACCATATATTTT
once | TRBJ2-7 | TRBV4-3 | NA | CASSFSRGARNEQYF | TGCGCCAGCAGTTTCTCACGGGGGGCCAGGAACGAGCAGTACTTC
NA | TRBJ2-7 | TRBV4-3 | TRBD1 | CASSYGTASYEQYF | TGCGCCAGCAGCTATGGGACAGCCTCCTACGAGCAGTACTTC
few | TRBJ2-7 | TRBV18 | TRBD1 | CASSHRDRAYEQYF | TGTGCCAGCTCGCACCGGGACAGAGCCTACGAGCAGTACTTC
NA | TRBJ1-2 | TRBV5-1 | NA | CASSLAPESNYGYTF | TGCGCCAGCAGCTTGGCACCAGAATCTAACTATGGCTACACCTTC
once | TRBJ1-6 | TRBV6-5 | NA | CASSAGWDSPLHF | TGTGCCAGCTCGGCGGGGTGGGATTCACCCCTCCACTTT
NA | TRBJ1-4 | TRBV6-5 | NA | CASSSLGGTTNEKLFF | TGTGCCAGCAGTTCTCTTGGCGGAACAACTAATGAAAAACTGTTTTTT
NA | TRBJ2-2 | TRBV11-3 | TRBD2 | CASSRTSGVAGELFF | TGTGCCAGCAGTCGGACTAGCGGGGTTGCCGGGGAGCTGTTTTTT
NA | TRBJ1-1 | TRBV9 | NA | CASSQTAMNTEAFF | TGTGCCAGCAGCCAGACAGCTATGAACACTGAAGCTTTCTTT
NA | TRBJ1-2 | TRBV28 | NA | CASSFEGSYGYTF | TGTGCCAGCAGTTTCGAGGGCAGCTATGGCTACACCTTC
few | TRBJ1-2 | TRBV9 | NA | CASSAGGGYGYTF | TGTGCCAGCAGCGCGGGCGGGGGATATGGCTACACCTTC
few | TRBJ1-5 | TRBV7-8 | TRBD1 | CASSTRGQGGNQPQHF | TGTGCCAGCAGCACAAGGGGACAGGGTGGCAATCAGCCCCAGCATTTT
few | TRBJ2-1 | TRBV29-1 | TRBD2 | CSVAQAGAGESYNEQFF | TGCAGCGTCGCGCAGGCGGGAGCGGGGGAGTCCTACAATGAGCAGTTCTTC
NA | TRBJ2-7 | TRBV4-3 | TRBD1 | CASSPRATGAYEQYF | TGCGCCAGCAGCCCCCGGGCGACAGGGGCCTACGAGCAGTACTTC
once | TRBJ1-2 | TRBV7-8 | NA | CASSLADSNYGYTF | TGTGCCAGCAGCTTAGCGGACAGTAACTATGGCTACACCTTC
NA | TRBJ2-3 | TRBV11-1 | TRBD2 | CASSRGGPGDTQYF | TGTGCCAGCAGCCGCGGGGGGCCGGGAGATACGCAGTATTTT